These 10 T cell receptor beta chains originate from one sample sequenced in a study of T cells in Graves' hyperthyroidism and ophthalmopathy. Amplification of TCR beta CDR3 regions was performed using RNA transcripts as template. When the TCR CDR3 underwent first-round RT-PCR, the HTBI primer set was used. TCRdb re-derived calls from the multiplex PCR reads in MiXCR, one entry per CDR3 protein. The sample has approximately 640,000 distinct CDR3 sequences, around a sixth seen once. Material for sequencing was blood. These receptors were taken from a man between 45 and 60 years old with Graves' hyperthyroidism.

The table lists this clonotype with a few counts. The chain is built from TRBV10-3 and TRBJ1-2; D gene ambiguous. Deletions cut 2 bases from V and 0 bases from J, with 10 bases between. Germline V gives CDR1 ENHRY, CDR2 SYGVKD. The CDR3 length is 15 residues. In DNA form, the CDR3 reads TGTGCCATCAGTGAGAGGCTGACAACTAACTATGGCTACACCTTC. Its translation: CAISERLTTNYGYTF.

This rearrangement joins TRBV6-1 to TRBJ2-1, with D tentatively TRBD2 (6 bases). V lost 6 bases to trimming and J lost 2 bases, with 14 bases between them. The length of the CDR3 is 15 residues. CDR1 is MNHNS, CDR2 SASEGT, per germline. CDR3 region: CASRTASGAYNEQFF. CDR3 in DNA: TGTGCCAGCAGGACCGCTTCGGGAGCCTACAATGAGCAGTTCTTC.

This clonotype was detected a few times. The chain has TRBV7-2 and TRBJ2-2, with 8 bases fitting TRBD1. The CDR3 has 14 residues. Trimming at V came to 5 bases and at J to 6 bases, leaving 5 bases not matched to a gene. Germline V gene sequence: CDR1 SGHTA, CDR2 FQGNSA. This CDR3 is CASSPRTGSGELFF. CDR3 nucleotide sequence: TGTGCCAGCAGCCCCAGGACAGGGTCCGGGGAGCTGTTTTTT.

This sequence joins TRBV10-3 and TRBJ2-1, with D uncertain. V lost 3 bases, J lost 7 bases, and 13 bases lay in between. Germline V CDR1 and CDR2: ENHRY, SYGVKD. The CDR3 length is 14 residues. The CDR3 DNA reads as TGTGCCATCAGTGAACCCCTCGATGGGAATGAGCAGTTCTTC. Its protein product is CAISEPLDGNEQFF.

This clonotype was recorded a few times. A much more abundant neighbour one base away suggests this may be a read error. The chain recombines TRBV28 with TRBJ2-7; D unclear. The CDR3 runs 15 residues. Germline V lookup: CDR1 MDHEN, CDR2 SYDVKM. V was clipped by 2 bases and J by 3 bases, with 14 bases between them. The CDR3, as DNA: TGTGCCAGCAGTTTAACTGCAGTGAACCTCTACGAGCAGTACTTC. Amino acids: CASSLTAVNLYEQYF.

V is TRBV24-1 and J is TRBJ2-6; no firm D call. This CDR3 contains 14 residues. V was shortened by 6 bases and J by 0 bases, with 5 bases between the two germline ends. In germline, CDR1 is KGHDR, CDR2 SFDVKD. CDR3 protein: CATSRTSGANVLTF. The CDR3 DNA is TGTGCCACCAGTAGGACCTCTGGGGCCAACGTCCTGACTTTC.

Ten or more counts support this clonotype. The CDR3 coding sequence is TGTGCCAGCAGCGGGGGTACAGGGAGGGACGCTGAAAAACTGTTTTTT. Protein sequence: CASSGGTGRDAEKLFF. The V gene is TRBV7-8, the J gene TRBJ1-4; a weak D match, TRBD1 (6 bases). CDR1 is SGHVS and CDR2 is FQNEAQ in the germline V gene. The V end was cut by 5 bases, the J end by 7 bases, with 20 bases between. CDR3 length: 16 residues.

The chain combines TRBV29-1 with TRBJ2-2; the match to TRBD2 covers 9 bases. The CDR3 totals 14 residues. Losses at the gene ends were 4 bases for V and 6 bases for J; bases not matched to a gene: 6. The germline CDR1 and CDR2 sequences are SQVTM and ANQGSEA. The chain's CDR3 is CSVGNSGSAGELFF. CDR3 bases: TGCAGCGTTGGCAATAGCGGGAGTGCCGGGGAGCTGTTTTTT.

This clonotype was counted at least ten times. The chain couples TRBV20-1 to TRBJ2-5; D gene uncertain. V was clipped by 1 base and J by 0 bases, with 27 bases between them. This CDR3 region has 20 residues. CDR1 and CDR2 (germline): DFQATT, SNEGSKA (reference sequence). This chain's CDR3 is CSARVLPPLHPDTNQETQYF. For the CDR3, the DNA is TGCAGTGCTAGAGTTTTACCCCCCCTTCACCCCGACACGAACCAAGAGACCCAGTACTTC.

The chain has TRBV18 and TRBJ1-5; a weak D match, TRBD1 (5 bases). The CDR3 length is 14 residues. Trimming took 5 bases from V and 2 from J, leaving 10 bases between them. Germline V CDR1 and CDR2: KGHSH, LQKENI. CDR3 bases: TGTGCCAGCTCAGGTGACAGTGGCAATCAGCCCCAGCATTTT. This sequence encodes CASSGDSGNQPQHF.